This entry lists 25 T cell receptor beta chains sequenced from one sample in a study of vaccination effects on CD4 cells after COVID-19. Using immunoSEQ multiplex PCR, the repertoire was profiled, and TCRdb retains in-frame clones only, with some absent. The data contain tens of thousands of clones, under 80% of them seen just once; the ten biggest clones take up around 25%. The authors isolated CD4+ T cells after 10 days of culture. These receptors have no known antigen. The sequencing here drew on CD4+ T cells from PBMCs cultured without peptide, taken before COVID-19 vaccination. The receptors were sampled from a human donor who had a prior SARS-CoV-2 infection.

This clone was detected only once. The chain joins TRBV5-6 to TRBJ1-2; D is perhaps TRBD1 (5 bases). The ends were cut back, 2 bases at V and 5 bases at J, with 7 bases in the middle. From germline, CDR1 is SGHDT and CDR2 YYEEEE. This CDR3 comprises 12 residues. As DNA, the CDR3 is TGTGCCAGCAGCTTATGGGGGTATGGCTACACCTTC. Protein product: CASSLWGYGYTF.

The rearrangement uses TRBV7-9 and TRBJ2-3; no firm D call. CDR1 and CDR2 (germline): SEHNR, FQNEAQ (reference sequence). The CDR3 is 16 amino acids. Trimming pared 2 bases from V and 0 bases from J, leaving 12 bases between. In DNA, the CDR3 is TGTGCCAGCAGCTTAACTCCGGTTCCAAGCACAGATACGCAGTATTTT. Protein sequence: CASSLTPVPSTDTQYF.

This clone came up a few times. The chain employs TRBV6-4 and TRBJ1-2, with a weak D call TRBD1 (5 bases). Trimming removed 6 bases at V and 6 bases at J, with 17 bases between. The CDR3 covers 14 residues. Germline assignment: CDR1 MRHNA and CDR2 SNTAGT. The CDR3 sequence: CASRSPGPVHGYTF. The CDR3 bases are TGTGCCAGCAGATCCCCGGGACCCGTACATGGCTACACCTTC.

V gene TRBV15 combines with J gene TRBJ2-7, with 9 bases lining up with TRBD2. CDR3 length equals 16 residues. Germline V CDR1 and CDR2: LNHNV, YYDKDF (reference sequence). The trim removed 0 bases at V and 0 bases at J, leaving 3 bases unmatched. The CDR3 reads CATSREPSGASYEQYF. DNA of the CDR3: TGTGCCACCAGCAGAGAACCTAGCGGGGCCTCCTACGAGCAGTACTTC.

This clone was recorded once. The chain combines TRBV3-1 (or the pseudogene TRBV3-2) with TRBJ1-2, with D possibly matching TRBD1 (5 bases). The length of the CDR3 is 15 residues. V shed 3 bases and J shed 6 bases, with 17 bases lying between them. The germline V gene encodes CDR1 LGHDT and CDR2 YNNKEL (reference sequence). CDR3 DNA sequence: TGTGCCAGCAGCCAGGGGCGACTGCTGGTTGATGGCTACACCTTC. Protein product: CASSQGRLLVDGYTF.

The V and J genes are TRBV7-2 and TRBJ2-3, with 8 nucleotides matching TRBD2. J gave up 4 bases and V 0 bases, and 9 bases lay outside the gene matches. The CDR3 is 17 amino acids. The germline V gene encodes CDR1 SGHTA and CDR2 FQGNSA. Here the CDR3 reads CASSLALGSGRSDTQYF. The DNA of the CDR3 is TGTGCCAGCAGCTTAGCGCTAGGGAGCGGGAGATCAGATACGCAGTATTTT.

This clone was seen only a few times. The J gene is TRBJ2-5, the V gene TRBV2, with D unclear. V lost 3 bases, J lost 2 bases, and 7 bases lay in between. CDR1 and CDR2 (germline): SNHLY, FYNNEI. The CDR3 has 13 amino acids. CDR3 in DNA: TGTGCCAGCAGTGAGGGCAGACAAGAGACCCAGTACTTC. It yields the protein CASSEGRQETQYF.

The chain couples TRBV7-2 to TRBJ1-4; D remains unclear. Trimming shortened V by 5 bases and J by 5 bases, and 15 bases separated the two germline ends. The CDR3 runs 15 residues. Looked up from germline, CDR1 is SGHTA and CDR2 is FQGNSA. The CDR3 DNA reads TGTGCCAGCAGCCCCCAAGGAGGAGGGAATGAAAAACTGTTTTTT. Its translation: CASSPQGGGNEKLFF.

The chain joins TRBV2 to TRBJ1-1; D gene uncertain. Germline V gene sequence: CDR1 SNHLY, CDR2 FYNNEI. V lost 2 bases to trimming and J lost 5 bases, with 12 bases between them. The CDR3 totals 14 residues. The CDR3 DNA is TGTGCCAGCAGTGAAAGGTCCCGGCAGACTGAAGCTTTCTTT. It translates to CASSERSRQTEAFF. The whole variable domain, remainder taken from reference TRBV2 and TRBJ1-1, is EPEVTQTPSHQVTQMGQEVILRCVPISNHLYFYWYRQILGQKVEFLVSFYNNEISEKSEIFDDQFSVERPDGSNFTLKIRSTKLEDSAMYFCASSERSRQTEAFFGQGTRLTVV.

The rearrangement links TRBV7-9 to TRBJ2-1, with D possibly TRBD1 on 7 matching bases. This CDR3 has 15 amino acids. The V gene lost 5 bases and the J gene lost 8 bases, with 19 bases spanning the gap. Per germline, CDR1 SEHNR and CDR2 FQNEAQ (reference sequence). The CDR3 spells CASSPRGTVGHEQFF. In DNA form, the CDR3 reads TGTGCCAGCAGCCCCCGGGGGACAGTAGGACATGAGCAGTTCTTC.

The rearrangement joins TRBV3-1 (or the pseudogene TRBV3-2) to TRBJ2-7; 9 bases are shared with TRBD1. This CDR3 contains 16 residues. Losses at the gene ends were 4 bases for V and 4 bases for J; bases not matched to a gene: 11. Germline V gives CDR1 LGHDT, CDR2 YNNKEL (reference sequence). The CDR3 here is CASSPISGTGFYEQYF. CDR3 sequence (DNA): TGTGCCAGCAGCCCGATCTCCGGGACAGGGTTTTACGAGCAGTACTTC.

V and J are TRBV7-2 and TRBJ2-7; 7 bases are a match to TRBD2. The V segment lost 1 base and the J segment 6 bases; nucleotides outside the gene matches: 6. The length of the CDR3 is 14 residues. CDR1 and CDR2 from the germline V gene are SGHTA and FQGNSA. The CDR3 DNA is TGTGCCAGCAGCTTAGGCGGGAGAAGGTTCGAGCAGTACTTC. Translating it yields CASSLGGRRFEQYF.

V gene TRBV15 combines with J gene TRBJ1-4; 7 bases line up with TRBD1. The CDR3 consists of 15 residues. Per germline, CDR1 LNHNV and CDR2 YYDKDF (reference sequence). After removal of 3 bases from V and 8 bases from J, the junction contained 9 bases not matched to a gene. The CDR3 DNA sequence: TGTGCCACCAGCAGGCGACAGGGTAGTGGGGAAAAACTGTTTTTT. As protein: CATSRRQGSGEKLFF.

The chain employs TRBV11-1 and TRBJ1-4; D remains unclear. The CDR3 is 15 amino acids. Trimming shortened V by 5 bases and J by 0 bases, and 10 bases separated the two germline ends. Germline V gene sequence: CDR1 SGHAT, CDR2 FQDESV (reference sequence). The chain's CDR3 is CASSQRGATNEKLFF. CDR3 bases: TGTGCCAGCAGCCAGCGAGGAGCAACTAATGAAAAACTGTTTTTT.

In its sample, this clone was seen a few times. The chain couples TRBV11-2 to TRBJ2-1; weak D call: TRBD2 (5 bases). CDR3 length: 15 amino acids. Trimming removed 1 base at V and 5 bases at J, with 12 bases between. Per germline, CDR1 SGHAT and CDR2 FQNNGV. This CDR3 reads CASSLGALGNNEQFF. The CDR3 bases are TGTGCCAGCAGCTTAGGAGCCCTCGGGAACAATGAGCAGTTCTTC.

This clone was observed once. The genes are TRBV27 and TRBJ2-7, with TRBD2 matching 10 bases. CDR1 is MNHEY and CDR2 is SMNVEV in the germline V gene (reference sequence). V trimming: 1 base; J trimming: 4 bases; junction bases outside the gene matches: 7. The CDR3 length is 16 residues. The chain's CDR3 is CASSLLASGSGYEQYF. In DNA form, the CDR3 reads TGTGCCAGCAGTTTATTGGCTAGCGGGAGTGGATACGAGCAGTACTTC.

V gene TRBV9 combines with J gene TRBJ2-3, with D hard to call. The V and J ends lost 0 bases and 2 bases respectively, with 1 base between them. The CDR3 length is 12 residues. Germline loops: CDR1 SGDLS, CDR2 YYNGEE. CDR3 bases: TGTGCCAGCAGCGTAGCCACAGATACGCAGTATTTT. This sequence encodes CASSVATDTQYF.

The V and J genes are TRBV12-3 or TRBV12-4 and TRBJ2-7, with 8 bases that match TRBD2. The ends lost 6 bases at V and 0 bases at J; junction bases unmatched: 1. The CDR3 spans 13 residues. The DNA of the CDR3 is TGTGCCAGCAGGACTAGCGCCTCCTACGAGCAGTACTTC. Amino acids: CASRTSASYEQYF.

V gene TRBV7-8 combines with J gene TRBJ1-4; 7 bases are a match to TRBD1. This CDR3 contains 14 residues. With V trimmed by 1 base and J by 6 bases, 2 bases remained unmatched. CDR1 is SGHVS and CDR2 is FQNEAQ in the germline V gene. The CDR3 sequence: CASSLGGGDEKLFF. Written as DNA, the CDR3 is TGTGCCAGCAGCTTAGGAGGGGGCGATGAAAAACTGTTTTTT.

The chain joins TRBV6-5 to TRBJ1-2; D perhaps matches TRBD1 (5 bases). CDR1 and CDR2 from the germline V gene are MNHEY and SVGAGI. There are 15 residues in the CDR3. Deletions cut 8 bases from V and 8 bases from J, with 24 bases between. This CDR3 is CASCSWDRLRGGYTF. The CDR3 nucleotides read TGTGCCAGCTGTTCCTGGGACCGCCTAAGGGGCGGCTACACCTTC.

This clone was observed once. The rearrangement joins TRBV7-8 to TRBJ2-5, with D perhaps matching TRBD1 (5 bases). CDR1 is SGHVS, CDR2 FQNEAQ, per germline. This CDR3 is built from 14 residues. With 3 bases removed from V and 5 bases from J, the gap between germline ends came to 13 bases. The CDR3 region has the DNA TGTGCCAGCAGCTTCTATGGGGCACGGGAGACCCAGTACTTC. Translated: CASSFYGARETQYF.

V usage is TRBV18 and J usage is TRBJ1-4; the D is unclear. The V end was cut by 3 bases, the J end by 8 bases, with 13 bases between. This CDR3 region has 14 residues. The germline CDR1 and CDR2 sequences are KGHSH and LQKENI. The CDR3 DNA follows: TGTGCCAGCTCACCCTACGGACTAATGGAAAAACTGTTTTTT. Amino acids: CASSPYGLMEKLFF.

The chain couples TRBV5-4 to TRBJ2-5; D is ambiguous. This CDR3 spans 15 amino acids. Germline V gene sequence: CDR1 SGHNT, CDR2 YYREEE (reference sequence). V was pared by 4 bases and J by 5 bases, with 18 bases between. CDR3 sequence reads: CASSLDPIVRETQYF. CDR3 DNA sequence: TGTGCCAGCAGCCTAGACCCCATCGTTCGGGAGACCCAGTACTTC. The full variable domain, in which reference TRBV5-4 and TRBJ2-5 provide the parts outside the CDR3, is ETGVTQSPTHLIKTRGQQVTLRCSSQSGHNTVSWYQQALGQGPQFIFQYYREEENGRGNFPPRFSGLQFPNYSSELNVNALELDDSALYLCASSLDPIVRETQYFGPGTRLLVL.

V gene TRBV3-1 (or the pseudogene TRBV3-2) combines with J gene TRBJ1-1; 10 bases align to TRBD1. The CDR3 is 14 residues long. V was pared by 4 bases and J by 4 bases, with 3 bases of the junction left unmatched. Germline CDR1 reads LGHDT; CDR2 reads YNNKEL (reference sequence). For the CDR3, the DNA is TGTGCCAGCAGCCGCCGGACAGGGGGCACTGAAGCTTTCTTT. Translation gives CASSRRTGGTEAFF.

The J gene is TRBJ1-5, the V gene TRBV5-5; D is possibly TRBD1 (5 bases). CDR1 SGHKS and CDR2 YYEKEE come from the germline V gene (reference sequence). The CDR3 contains 12 residues. V was trimmed by 4 bases and J by 11 bases, leaving 13 bases between them. CDR3 region: CASSPDSLTQHF. In DNA, the CDR3 is TGTGCCAGCAGCCCCGACAGTTTGACCCAGCATTTT.